The sample holds a few counts of the clone carrying this T cell receptor (beta chain). The junction and the germline gene differ at one end; a read error may be behind it. Per the germline V gene, CDR1 is DFQATT and CDR2 is SNEGSKA (reference sequence). This CDR3 comprises 15 residues. These data are taken from a study of Graves' ophthalmopathy and Graves' hyperthyroidism. Amplification of TCR beta CDR3 regions used RNA transcripts. RT-PCR was first run with HTBI primers, then multiplex PCR in a second round. MiXCR, run by TCRdb on the multiplex PCR reads, gives a single entry per CDR3 protein. The data show hundreds of thousands of distinct CDR3 sequences, approximately 15% seen once.

Sequenced material: blood. The receptor was derived from a woman in her thirties with Graves' ophthalmopathy. The chain carries TRBV20-1 and TRBJ2-2; 12 bases fit TRBD2. The CDR3 DNA sequence: TGCAGTGCCTACCGGACTAGCGGGAACACCGGGGAGCTGTGTTTT. Translation gives CSAYRTSGNTGELCF.